The clone carrying this TCR beta chain was recorded at least ten times. This entry comes from a study of molecular identifiers for immune sequencing clone quantification. This CDR3 has 10 residues. CDR1 is DFQATT and CDR2 is SNEGSKA in the germline V gene (reference sequence). The ends were cut back, 4 bases at V and 6 bases at J, with 7 bases in the middle. A CD8+CD4-CCR7+CD45RA+ phenotype served as the sorting definition for naive CD8 T cells. TCRdb independently ran MiXCR on the PCR reads; one entry per CDR3 protein. The sample comprises fewer than 350,000 distinct CDR3 sequences, 20% to 25% of which are singletons, and roughly 0.8% rests with the top ten.

Sequencing used naive CD8+ T cells from blood, with Jurkat cell RNA spiked in. As to subset: FACS-sorted CD8+CD4-CCR7+CD45RA+ naive T cells. The chain has TRBV20-1 and TRBJ2-7, with a tentative D call TRBD1 (5 bases). This TCR came from a human donor in good health. Some libraries in this study had Jurkat cell RNA spiked in. CDR3 DNA sequence: TGCAGTGCTAATGGGGCCGAGCAGTACTTC. It translates to CSANGAEQYF.